In its sample, the clone carrying this T cell receptor (beta chain) was seen many times. As yet, its antigen is unknown. This record belongs to a study of CD8 T cells in ankylosing spondylitis. Study-wide points: Reported data indicate significant enrichment of disease-linked clones within matched ankylosing spondylitis synovial fluid. Seemingly characteristic of ankylosing spondylitis blood was a TCR beta motif consisting of under 10 highly homologous variants.

CDR3 length: 15 residues. Germline lookup yields CDR1 KGHSH and CDR2 LQKENI. The V gene lost 3 bases and the J gene lost 0 bases, with 10 bases spanning the gap. The TCR beta libraries were generated through quantitative 5'-RACE incorporating molecular barcodes. Each CDR3 protein is one row after TCRdb ran MiXCR on the 5' RACE reads. The sample holds around 150,000 distinct CDR3 sequences; approximately 7.3% are singletons and the top ten take over 10%. Material: blood, either unsorted or a sorted T cell fraction (not recorded which). The receptor was isolated from a female donor with ankylosing spondylitis or in good health (not recorded which). The chain carries TRBV18 and TRBJ2-3; D gene ambiguous. The CDR3 region has the DNA TGTGCCAGCTCACCCCCGACTTCAAGCACAGATACGCAGTATTTT. Residues: CASSPPTSSTDTQYF.